Listed here are 25 T cell receptor beta chains from one sample, sequenced in a study of OX40 agonist ivuxolimab in advanced cancers. TCRdb's table, derived via immunoSEQ multiplex PCR, lists solely in-frame clones and lacks some. The table lists roughly 7,000 clones, 70% to 80% of them singletons, with 15% to 20% in the top ten. The sample consisted of CD4+ or CD8+ T cells sorted from blood, taken in a trial of the OX40 agonist ivuxolimab. The receptors come from an adult with an advanced solid tumor such as melanoma, head and neck, liver or kidney cancer.

The chain recombines TRBV7-3 with TRBJ2-4, with D perhaps matching TRBD2 (6 bases). Germline CDR1 and CDR2: SGHTA and FQGTGA. The CDR3 totals 15 residues. Trimming took off 5 bases at V and 0 bases at J, with 11 bases between the two ends. The CDR3 region has the DNA TGTGCCAGCAGCCAACGGGGGTTAGCCAAAAACATTCAGTACTTC. As protein: CASSQRGLAKNIQYF.

The gene calls are TRBV6-5 and TRBJ2-7, with 9 bases identical to TRBD1. The junction had 0 bases not matched to a gene; V was cut back by 0 bases and J by 3 bases. CDR1 MNHEY and CDR2 SVGAGI come from the germline V gene. The CDR3 is made up of 14 amino acids. The CDR3 DNA sequence: TGTGCCAGCAGTTACTCGACAGGGGGCTACGAGCAGTACTTC. Protein: CASSYSTGGYEQYF.

The rearrangement joins TRBV5-4 to TRBJ2-7, with 8 bases that match TRBD1. CDR1 and CDR2 (germline): SGHNT, YYREEE (reference sequence). CDR3 length equals 14 residues. V trimming: 4 bases; J trimming: 0 bases; junction bases outside the gene matches: 3. The CDR3 DNA reads TGTGCCAGCAGCCCCGGACAGGGCTCCTACGAGCAGTACTTC. It specifies CASSPGQGSYEQYF.

The J gene is TRBJ2-1, the V gene TRBV30; TRBD2 might be the D (7 bases). Trimming took off 8 bases at V and 9 bases at J, with 20 bases between the two ends. The CDR3 spans 13 residues. Looked up from germline, CDR1 is GTSNPN and CDR2 is SVGIG (reference sequence). As DNA, the CDR3 is TGTGCCCATGGACGGGGGGCGGTGGGTGAGCAGTTCTTC. Its protein is CAHGRGAVGEQFF.

This clone was recorded a few times. The V and J genes are TRBV6-1 and TRBJ2-2, with D uncertain. V was pared by 6 bases and J by 0 bases, with 11 bases between. The CDR3 sequence is 15 residues long. Per the germline V gene, CDR1 is MNHNS and CDR2 is SASEGT. This CDR3 is CASSVTATNTGELFF. CDR3 nucleotides: TGTGCCAGCAGCGTAACGGCTACGAACACCGGGGAGCTGTTTTTT.

This clone is medium-sized. The chain recombines TRBV27 with TRBJ1-6, with TRBD1 identical over 7 bases. With V trimmed by 5 bases and J by 5 bases, 3 bases remained unmatched. The CDR3 has 14 amino acids. Looked up from germline, CDR1 is MNHEY and CDR2 is SMNVEV (reference sequence). The CDR3 protein is CASSVGQNNSPLHF. The CDR3 DNA sequence: TGTGCCAGCAGTGTGGGACAGAATAATTCACCCCTCCACTTT.

The chain couples TRBV13 to TRBJ1-5; D unclear. The germline V gene has CDR1 PRHDT and CDR2 FYEKMQ (reference sequence). Trimming cost V 0 bases and J 1 base, with 7 bases left between them. CDR3 length: 15 amino acids. The CDR3 region is CASSLGGKSNQPQHF. DNA for the CDR3: TGTGCCAGCAGCTTAGGAGGGAAGAGCAATCAGCCCCAGCATTTT.

V gene TRBV5-4 combines with J gene TRBJ1-5, with D hard to call. Germline CDR1 SGHNT, CDR2 YYREEE (reference sequence). This CDR3 is 12 amino acids long. The V end was cut by 2 bases, the J end by 6 bases, with 6 bases between. The CDR3 bases are TGTGCCAGCAGCTTAAACGGTCAGCCCCAGCATTTT. Amino acids: CASSLNGQPQHF.

The chain couples TRBV19 to TRBJ2-1; TRBD2 agrees at 10 bases. Trimming at V came to 5 bases and at J to 6 bases, leaving 7 bases not matched to a gene. The germline V gene has CDR1 LNHDA and CDR2 SQIVND (reference sequence). The CDR3 is made up of 15 amino acids. The CDR3 DNA reads TGTGCCAGTAGTCAAGGGACTAGCGAATTCAATGAGCAGTTCTTC. This codes for CASSQGTSEFNEQFF.

The J gene is TRBJ2-1, the V gene TRBV6-5, with 7 nucleotides matching TRBD2. Germline V lookup: CDR1 MNHEY, CDR2 SVGAGI. This CDR3 spans 16 amino acids. J gave up 5 bases and V 3 bases, and 10 bases lay outside the gene matches. In nucleotides, the CDR3 is TGTGCCAGCAGTTATCCGGGGTTGGGGGGGGACAATGAGCAGTTCTTC. Encoded protein: CASSYPGLGGDNEQFF.

The chain links TRBV7-6 to TRBJ2-3; 8 bases agree with TRBD2. This CDR3 region has 15 residues. The V gene end was trimmed by 5 bases and the J gene end by 5 bases; junction bases not matched to a gene: 9. The germline V gene encodes CDR1 SGHVS and CDR2 FNYEAQ. As DNA, the CDR3 is TGTGCCAGCAGCCCAACCGGGGGGGCCATAGATACGCAGTATTTT. This gives the protein CASSPTGGAIDTQYF.

The V and J genes are TRBV4-3 and TRBJ2-2, with TRBD2 matching 10 bases. Germline V gene data show CDR1 as LGHNA and CDR2 as YSLEER. There are 19 residues in the CDR3. V lost 0 bases to trimming and J lost 4 bases; unmatched junction nucleotides: 11. The CDR3 sequence: CASSQDRLAGVVGTGELFF. DNA for the CDR3: TGCGCCAGCAGCCAAGATCGCCTAGCGGGGGTTGTGGGCACCGGGGAGCTGTTTTTT.

In its sample, this clone was seen once. The rearrangement joins TRBV28 to TRBJ1-4; D perhaps matches TRBD1 (6 bases). Trimming removed 1 base from V and 8 bases from J, with 17 bases in between. Germline V gene lookup returns CDR1 MDHEN and CDR2 SYDVKM. CDR3 length equals 16 residues. The CDR3 DNA follows: TGTGCCAGCAGTTTATCCCGAGGGGGAGACGGGGAAAAACTGTTTTTT. Residues: CASSLSRGGDGEKLFF.

This clone was seen only a few times. The chain is built from TRBV6-5 and TRBJ2-3; D unresolved. Germline V gives CDR1 MNHEY, CDR2 SVGAGI. This CDR3 contains 11 residues. V gave up 5 bases and J gave up 6 bases, with 6 bases separating them. In DNA, the CDR3 is TGTGCCAGCAGTGAAGGTGATACGCAGTATTTT. This gives the protein CASSEGDTQYF.

The rearrangement uses TRBV13 and TRBJ1-4, with 8 bases fitting TRBD1. Trimming cost V 4 bases and J 0 bases; bases outside gene matches: 10. Germline loops: CDR1 PRHDT, CDR2 FYEKMQ (reference sequence). The CDR3 covers 18 residues. The CDR3 DNA reads as TGTGCCAGCAGCTCCCGCCGGACAGGGATTACAACTAATGAAAAACTGTTTTTT. Protein sequence: CASSSRRTGITTNEKLFF.

J is TRBJ2-7 and V is TRBV6-5, with D unclear. Trimming took off 6 bases at V and 1 base at J, with 16 bases between the two ends. In germline, CDR1 is MNHEY, CDR2 SVGAGI. The CDR3 sequence is 15 residues long. The CDR3 sequence: CASRTGPSSSYEQYF. The CDR3, as DNA: TGTGCCAGCAGAACCGGTCCCAGTTCGTCCTACGAGCAGTACTTC.

The chain links TRBV4-3 to TRBJ2-2; a possible D gene is TRBD1 (5 bases). This CDR3 is built from 16 residues. The germline CDR1 and CDR2 sequences are LGHNA and YSLEER. Trimming stripped 0 bases from V and 4 bases from J, with 12 bases between. CDR3 nucleotides: TGCGCCAGCAGCCAAGATCGGCTGACAGTCACCGGGGAGCTGTTTTTT. This translates into CASSQDRLTVTGELFF.

The gene calls are TRBV4-1 and TRBJ2-5; perhaps TRBD1 as D (5 bases). Germline V gives CDR1 MGHRA, CDR2 YSYEKL. V was trimmed by 2 bases and J by 4 bases, leaving 14 bases between them. The CDR3 is 15 amino acids. The CDR3 loop is CASSQLGPRGETQYF. The CDR3 DNA is TGCGCCAGCAGCCAACTGGGCCCTAGGGGAGAGACCCAGTACTTC.

The sample holds one count of this clone. The chain carries TRBV7-6 and TRBJ2-1; TRBD1 might be the D (6 bases). Germline V lookup: CDR1 SGHVS, CDR2 FNYEAQ. CDR3 length: 15 residues. Trimming removed 5 bases from V and 2 bases from J, with 13 bases in between. CDR3 sequence reads: CASSPSTGPYNEQFF. The CDR3 bases are TGTGCCAGCAGCCCGAGTACAGGGCCCTACAATGAGCAGTTCTTC.

The CDR3 reads CASTLDPTNTGELFF. The CDR3 coding sequence is TGTGCCAGTACCCTTGATCCCACGAACACCGGGGAGCTGTTTTTT. The V call is TRBV6-1, the J call TRBJ2-2; D is ambiguous. Looked up from germline, CDR1 is MNHNS and CDR2 is SASEGT. The CDR3 consists of 15 residues. Trimming removed 9 bases at V and 0 bases at J, with 14 bases between.

The chain carries TRBV5-5 and TRBJ2-1; 9 bases match TRBD1. The CDR3 covers 14 residues. Trimming cost V 4 bases and J 9 bases; bases outside gene matches: 8. CDR1 and CDR2 from the germline V gene are SGHKS and YYEKEE (reference sequence). CDR3 DNA: TGTGCCAGCAGCCCGGGACAGGGTTACCGTGAGCAGTTCTTC. Its protein is CASSPGQGYREQFF.

This clone was counted once. This chain joins TRBV6-6 and TRBJ2-2; tentative D call: TRBD2 (5 bases). Per germline, CDR1 MNHNY and CDR2 SVGAGI (reference sequence). This CDR3 region has 15 residues. The V gene lost 0 bases and the J gene lost 8 bases, with 13 bases spanning the gap. The CDR3 reads CASSYSRGGAGELFF. The CDR3 region has the DNA TGTGCCAGCAGTTACTCCCGGGGTGGCGCGGGGGAGCTGTTTTTT.

The chain uses TRBV15 and TRBJ2-7, with D possibly TRBD1 on 5 matching bases. Per germline, CDR1 LNHNV and CDR2 YYDKDF (reference sequence). The CDR3 has 15 amino acids. V lost 0 bases and J lost 2, with 11 bases in between. CDR3 residues: CATSRDRVDTYEQYF. The CDR3, as DNA: TGTGCCACCAGCAGAGACAGGGTGGACACCTACGAGCAGTACTTC.

The chain uses TRBV7-9 and TRBJ1-1; TRBD1 is a possible D gene (6 bases). The CDR3 runs 14 residues. V was cut by 6 bases and J by 4 bases, with 15 bases left in between. Germline values: CDR1 SEHNR, CDR2 FQNEAQ (reference sequence). The CDR3 spells CASRHLQGGTEAFF. Written as DNA, the CDR3 is TGTGCCAGCAGGCACTTACAGGGAGGCACTGAAGCTTTCTTT.

This chain uses TRBV7-8 with TRBJ2-1; D gene uncertain. The CDR3 consists of 14 residues. From germline, CDR1 is SGHVS and CDR2 FQNEAQ. V lost 1 base and J 7 bases, leaving 11 bases between the germline ends. The chain's CDR3 is CASSLVVERNEQFF. The CDR3 nucleotides are TGTGCCAGCAGCTTAGTGGTTGAGAGAAATGAGCAGTTCTTC.